The sequence of this T cell receptor beta chain was determined in a study of T cell repertoires in cytomegalovirus infection. Overall study: From public TCR beta signatures came an indication of both CMV infection and matching HLA type.

Each CDR3 protein is one row after TCRdb ran MiXCR on the reads. The profile shows 300,000 to 450,000 distinct CDR3 sequences, 18% of them singletons. Germline assignment: CDR1 DFQATT and CDR2 SNEGSKA (reference sequence). The CDR3 spans 13 residues. V dropped 3 bases and J dropped 5; count of bases not matched to a gene: 4. Study-wide findings and caveats: The study found HLA-C-restricted CMV-specific TCR beta clonotypes dominating the ex vivo response. Using cumulative public TCR beta family frequency, the authors identified those who carried CMV together with the relevant HLA.

Regarding this clonotype: Its antigen is not known.

This chain joins TRBV20-1 and TRBJ2-4; 7 nucleotides line up with TRBD1. This clonotype was obtained from a human donor in good health (CMV status not recorded). Some clones in this sample may be carry-over from other donors' samples. Sequenced material: PBMCs. In DNA form, the CDR3 reads TGCAGTGCTAGGAAAGGGGGCGAAAACATTCAGTACTTC. As protein: CSARKGGENIQYF.